This record covers a single T cell receptor beta chain. This CDR3 has 15 residues. V shed 3 bases and J shed 4 bases, with 15 bases lying between them. Germline CDR1 and CDR2: LGHNA and YNFKEQ. Produced via immunoSEQ multiplex PCR; TCRdb's table is partial and in-frame only. Found here are 90,000 to 150,000 clones, around nine tenths of them singletons; the top ten hold 9% to 13%. This specimen comes from a study of control samples from healthy donors and cancer patients. The sample consisted of blood. This receptor was identified in a man under 40 in good health. The V call is TRBV4-2, the J call TRBJ1-1; possible D gene TRBD1, 5 bases. The CDR3 nucleotides read TGTGCCAGCAGCCATCCCCAGGGCGGTGGCACTGAAGCTTTCTTT. This translates into CASSHPQGGGTEAFF.